A selection of T cell receptor beta chains follows, all from one sample in a study of control samples from healthy donors and cancer patients. TCRdb keeps only in-frame clones here, not all; method: immunoSEQ multiplex PCR. The table lists 4,500 to 6,000 clones, approximately 84% of them singletons. Material for sequencing was formalin-fixed, paraffin-embedded tissue. The receptors stem from a female donor with lung cancer. CDR3s include the opening cysteine and the closing phenylalanine or tryptophan. Fields, in order: J gene, D gene, clone size, V gene, CDR3 DNA, CDR3 protein. The D gene is left open where the match is weak. Some rows mark clone size as missing; the rest say once, few, many or name a class of expanded clone.

>TRBJ2-1|-|-|TRBV5-4
TGTGCCAGCAGCTTGAGGCAAAGCTCCTACAATGAGCAGTTCTTC
CASSLRQSSYNEQFF
>TRBJ2-1|TRBD2|-|TRBV4-2
TGTGCCAGCAGCCAAGATGGCGGGGGATCCTACAATGAGCAGTTCTTC
CASSQDGGGSYNEQFF
>TRBJ2-1|TRBD2|-|TRBV5-6
TGTGCCAGCAGCTTGGTGACTAGCCCTTACAATGAGCAGTTCTTC
CASSLVTSPYNEQFF
>TRBJ2-7|TRBD2|-|TRBV6-2/TRBV6-3
TGTGCCAGCAGTAAGACTAGCGGGACCTACGAGCAGTACTTC
CASSKTSGTYEQYF
>TRBJ1-6|-|-|TRBV6-5
TGTGCCGCGATGCGACAGAGGGGAGATAACTCACCCCTCCACTTT
CAAMRQRGDNSPLHF
>TRBJ2-1|TRBD2|-|TRBV7-2
TGTGCCAGCAGCTTAGCCGGGAGGTCCTACAATGAGCAGTTCTTC
CASSLAGRSYNEQFF
>TRBJ2-1|-|-|TRBV18
TGTGCCAGCTCACGGTTATCCGACAATGAGCAGTTCTTC
CASSRLSDNEQFF
>TRBJ2-7|-|-|TRBV25-1
TGTGCCAGCAGTGTCTACTACGAGCAGTACTTC
CASSVYYEQYF
>TRBJ1-2|TRBD1|-|TRBV7-2
TGTGCCAGCAGCTTCTTCGGACAGGGAAAAGGTGGCTACACCTTC
CASSFFGQGKGGYTF
>TRBJ2-7|-|-|TRBV21-1
TGTGCCAGCAGCAGGGTGCGCGAGCAGTACTTC
CASSRVREQYF
>TRBJ1-2|-|-|TRBV19
TGTGCCAGTAGTAAGGCAGCTGATGTAATTTATGGCTACACCTTC
CASSKAADVIYGYTF
>TRBJ2-7|TRBD2|once|TRBV7-6
TGTGCCAGCAGCACTCCGGGACTAGCTAACTACGAGCAGTACTTC
CASSTPGLANYEQYF
>TRBJ2-5|TRBD1|few|TRBV19
TGTGCCAGTAGCCCAGGGACAGGGTGGGGGGAGACCCAGTACTTC
CASSPGTGWGETQYF
>TRBJ1-2|-|-|TRBV18
TGTGCCAGCTCACCAAGCAGGGAAGAAGGTGGCTACACCTTC
CASSPSREEGGYTF
>TRBJ2-1|-|-|TRBV5-5
TGTGCCAGCAGCTTGCAAGGTGGAAATGAGCAGTTCTTC
CASSLQGGNEQFF
>TRBJ2-3|TRBD2|-|TRBV4-3
TGCGCCAGCAGCCGAGCCCCTAGCGGGAGTACAGATACGCAGTATTTT
CASSRAPSGSTDTQYF
>TRBJ2-2|TRBD2|-|TRBV19
TGTGCCAGTAAAACTAGCGGGAGGGGTACCGGGGAGCTGTTTTTT
CASKTSGRGTGELFF
>TRBJ2-5|-|-|TRBV6-5
TGTGCCAGCACGGAGAAGGGGAATGAAGAGACCCAGTACTTC
CASTEKGNEETQYF
>TRBJ2-3|TRBD1|-|TRBV4-2
TGTGCCAGCAGCCCCCCCCCAGGGGGCCCCACAGATACGCAGTATTTT
CASSPPPGGPTDTQYF
>TRBJ2-7|-|-|TRBV21-1
TGTGCCAGCAGCAAAGCTCGGCTCACCTACGAGCAGTACTTC
CASSKARLTYEQYF
>TRBJ2-5|TRBD2|-|TRBV6-2/TRBV6-3
TGTGTCAGCAGTTTCTTCTGGACTAGCGGGTCCCCAGAGACCCAGTACTTC
CVSSFFWTSGSPETQYF
>TRBJ1-3|-|few|TRBV7-2
TGTGCCAGCAGCCAGCAGACAGGCCCGGGAAACACCATATATTTT
CASSQQTGPGNTIYF
>TRBJ2-5|-|-|TRBV18
TGTGCCAGCTCACCACAGACGGGAGAGACCCAGTACTTC
CASSPQTGETQYF
>TRBJ2-1|TRBD2|few|TRBV18
TGTGCCAGCTCACCACCGATCGCGGGAGCGGGTTTAGAGCAGTTCTTC
CASSPPIAGAGLEQFF
>TRBJ2-2|-|-|TRBV3-1/TRBV3-2
TGTGCCAGCAGCCAAGCCCGGAGGGGGACCGGGGAGCTGTTTTTT
CASSQARRGTGELFF
>TRBJ2-1|-|-|TRBV7-6
TGTGCCAGCAGCCCCGGCGGTAATGAGCAGTTCTTC
CASSPGGNEQFF
>TRBJ2-5|-|-|TRBV19
TGTGCCACCGGAAGAGAGACCCAGTACTTC
CATGRETQYF
>TRBJ2-1|-|-|TRBV11-3
TGTGCCGGCAGTCTCCCCAGGGGGGCCCTAAATGAGCAGTTCTTC
CAGSLPRGALNEQFF
>TRBJ1-2|TRBD1|once|TRBV6-1
TGTGCCAGCAGTGAAAGCAGGGGGGGTGGCTACACCTTC
CASSESRGGGYTF
>TRBJ2-5|TRBD2|-|TRBV5-5
TGTGCCAGCAGCTTTAGCGGGCGACGGGAGACCCAGTACTTC
CASSFSGRRETQYF
>TRBJ2-7|TRBD1|-|TRBV3-1/TRBV3-2
TGTGCCAGCAGCCAAGCCGGACAGGTTAGCTCCTACGAGCAGTACTTC
CASSQAGQVSSYEQYF
>TRBJ1-1|-|-|TRBV27
TGTGCCAGCAGTATTCTTTCGACAGCTGAAGCTTTCTTT
CASSILSTAEAFF
>TRBJ2-7|TRBD2|-|TRBV6-6
TGTGCCAGCAGTTTGACGGCGGGAGGGCTTCACGAGCAGTACTTC
CASSLTAGGLHEQYF
>TRBJ2-5|-|-|TRBV11-2
TGTGCCAGCAGCTCTGGGATATTCCCAGAGACCCAGTACTTC
CASSSGIFPETQYF
>TRBJ2-7|-|-|TRBV6-5
TGTGCCAGCAGCCGGGACACCTGGGGAGAGCAGTACTTC
CASSRDTWGEQYF
>TRBJ2-1|-|-|TRBV4-2
TGTGCCAGCAGCCAAGATCACAATGAGCAGTTCTTC
CASSQDHNEQFF
>TRBJ2-7|-|-|TRBV6-5
TGTGCCAGCAGTTACTCTAGAGGGGCGACCTACGAGCAGTACTTC
CASSYSRGATYEQYF
>TRBJ1-6|TRBD1|-|TRBV11-2
TGTGCCAGCAGTACGGGACAGGGGGCCAATTCACCCCTCCACTTT
CASSTGQGANSPLHF
>TRBJ2-1|-|-|TRBV7-9
TGTGCCAGCAGCCTACCGAACTACAATGAGCAGTTCTTC
CASSLPNYNEQFF
>TRBJ1-1|TRBD1|-|TRBV11-2
TGTGCCAGCAGCTTAGCCACCTTTACAGGGGGCACTGAAGCTTTCTTT
CASSLATFTGGTEAFF
>TRBJ2-1|-|-|TRBV7-9
TGTGCCAGCAGCTTAGTGGGTAGTGGGAATGAGCAGTTCTTC
CASSLVGSGNEQFF
>TRBJ2-3|TRBD2|-|TRBV7-2
TGTGCCAGCAGCTTAGAGGGGATTAGCGGGAGGGCCAATACGCAGTATTTT
CASSLEGISGRANTQYF
>TRBJ2-3|-|-|TRBV21-1
TGTGCCAGCAGCCCTGGACTAGCGAGAGATTCAGATACGCAGTATTTT
CASSPGLARDSDTQYF
>TRBJ2-1|TRBD2|-|TRBV11-2
TGTGCCAGCAGCCCTCCAGCGGGAGGAAGGTATGAGCAGTTCTTC
CASSPPAGGRYEQFF
>TRBJ2-7|-|-|TRBV4-3
TGCGCCAGCAGCCCCTCGGTAGGGCGGGACGGGGACGAGCAGTACTTC
CASSPSVGRDGDEQYF
>TRBJ2-7|-|-|TRBV4-3
TGCGCCAGCAGCCAAGAGGGGGACCAACGGTACGAGCAGTACTTC
CASSQEGDQRYEQYF
>TRBJ2-2|TRBD2|-|TRBV24-1
TGTGCCACAGGGTCCGGGACTAAGACCGGGGAGCTGTTTTTT
CATGSGTKTGELFF
>TRBJ2-1|TRBD2|once|TRBV5-5
TGTGCCAGCAGCCCCAATCCGGGACTAGACTACAATGAGCAGTTCTTC
CASSPNPGLDYNEQFF
>TRBJ2-3|-|-|TRBV30
TGTGCCTGGAGCAGGGGCACAGATACGCAGTATTTT
CAWSRGTDTQYF
>TRBJ2-1|TRBD1|-|TRBV11-2
TGTGCCAGCAGCTTAGCCCAACAGGGGGTGAATGAGCAGTTCTTC
CASSLAQQGVNEQFF
>TRBJ1-1|-|-|TRBV6-2/TRBV6-3
TGTGCCAGCAGCTGGAAACAAGGGGACACTGAAGCTTTCTTT
CASSWKQGDTEAFF
>TRBJ1-1|-|-|TRBV19
TGTGCCAGTAGTCGGGACGGACAACTGAACACTGAAGCTTTCTTT
CASSRDGQLNTEAFF
>TRBJ1-1|-|-|TRBV19
TGTGCCAGTAGGAAACAGGGAGGAACTGAAGCTTTCTTT
CASRKQGGTEAFF
>TRBJ1-1|-|-|TRBV6-2/TRBV6-3
TGTGCCAGCAGTTACTCGAGAGGTACTGAAGCTTTCTTT
CASSYSRGTEAFF
>TRBJ2-5|-|-|TRBV5-1
TGCGCCAGCAGCTTGGTAGGTAGCGGCCAAGAGACCCAGTACTTC
CASSLVGSGQETQYF
>TRBJ1-1|TRBD1|-|TRBV14
TGTGCCAGCAGCCCGACAGGGGGGCGGAACACTGAAACTTTCTTT
CASSPTGGRNTETFF